This T cell receptor beta chain was identified in a study of blood T cell repertoires in COVID-19. Germline-derived CDR1 and CDR2 are MNHEY and SVGEGT. Trimming pared 2 bases from V and 2 bases from J, leaving 6 bases between. CDR3 length equals 13 residues. Of note for this clone: The same CDR3 is also encoded by other DNA sequences in this sample.

Under the authors' procedure: Quantification of nucleated cells was approximated via reference gene primer amplification. Sequencing was performed with immunoSEQ multiplex PCR; in TCRdb, only in-frame clones are kept and a portion is missing. From that table come the V and J calls and clone size; the DNA was used to work out D and trimming. Of about 220,000 clones in the sample, nearly 90% were seen once. The chain uses TRBV6-2 or TRBV6-3 and TRBJ1-1; the D is unclear. Sequencing input: PBMCs or T cells enriched from blood (not recorded which). This TCR came from a man aged 30 to 39 who had been exposed to COVID-19. This chain's CDR3 is CASSYRVNTEAFF. As DNA, the CDR3 is TGTGCCAGCAGTTACCGTGTCAACACTGAAGCTTTCTTT.